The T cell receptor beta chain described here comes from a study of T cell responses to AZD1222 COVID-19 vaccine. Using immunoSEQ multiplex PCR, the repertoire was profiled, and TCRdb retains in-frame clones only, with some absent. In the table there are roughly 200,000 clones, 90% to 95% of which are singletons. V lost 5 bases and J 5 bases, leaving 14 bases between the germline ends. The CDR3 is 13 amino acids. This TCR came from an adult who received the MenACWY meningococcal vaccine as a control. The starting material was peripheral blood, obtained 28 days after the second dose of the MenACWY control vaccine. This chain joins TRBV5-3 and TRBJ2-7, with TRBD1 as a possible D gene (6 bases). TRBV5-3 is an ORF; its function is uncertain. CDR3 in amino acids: CARRTDRSHEQYF. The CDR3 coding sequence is TGTGCCAGAAGAACAGACAGGTCCCACGAGCAGTACTTC.